The rows below give T cell receptor beta chains drawn from one sample of a study of OX40 agonist ivuxolimab in advanced cancers. Repertoires were generated with immunoSEQ multiplex PCR, while TCRdb's copy carries only in-frame clones and drops some. The sample holds more than 5,000 clones, about three fifths seen once. The sample consisted of CD4+ or CD8+ T cells sorted from blood, taken in a trial of the OX40 agonist ivuxolimab. These receptors originate from an adult with an advanced solid tumor such as melanoma, head and neck, liver or kidney cancer. The CDR3 runs from the conserved cysteine through the conserved F or W. The D gene is left open where the match is weak. Not every row has a clone size; where given, it reads once, few, many or a size class.

d_call: TRBD1; v_call: TRBV4-1; clone_size: few; j_call: TRBJ2-2; cdr3_aa: CASSPRQGLNTGELFF; cdr3_nt: TGCGCCAGCAGCCCGAGACAGGGCCTCAACACCGGGGAGCTGTTTTTT
d_call: -; v_call: TRBV7-9; clone_size: -; j_call: TRBJ2-4; cdr3_aa: CASSNPSVTKNIQYF; cdr3_nt: TGTGCCAGCAGCAACCCGTCCGTGACCAAAAACATTCAGTACTTC
d_call: TRBD1; v_call: TRBV7-6; clone_size: -; j_call: TRBJ1-6; cdr3_aa: CASSFQDLQGVSSPLHF; cdr3_nt: TGTGCCAGCAGCTTCCAGGACCTACAGGGGGTATCTTCACCCCTCCACTTT
d_call: -; v_call: TRBV5-6; clone_size: -; j_call: TRBJ2-5; cdr3_aa: CASSLANQETQYF; cdr3_nt: TGTGCCAGCAGCTTAGCCAACCAAGAGACCCAGTACTTC
d_call: TRBD1; v_call: TRBV7-6; clone_size: -; j_call: TRBJ1-5; cdr3_aa: CASSWGQGEGPQHF; cdr3_nt: TGTGCCAGCAGCTGGGGACAGGGCGAGGGGCCCCAGCATTTT
d_call: -; v_call: TRBV4-1; clone_size: -; j_call: TRBJ2-5; cdr3_aa: CASSQPGQPGEETQYF; cdr3_nt: TGCGCCAGCAGCCAACCAGGACAGCCAGGGGAAGAGACCCAGTACTTC
d_call: TRBD1; v_call: TRBV9; clone_size: -; j_call: TRBJ2-5; cdr3_aa: CASSPFPGQGRETQYF; cdr3_nt: TGTGCCAGCAGCCCATTTCCGGGACAGGGGCGGGAGACCCAGTACTTC
d_call: TRBD1; v_call: TRBV5-1; clone_size: -; j_call: TRBJ2-7; cdr3_aa: CASSPGTGTGLYEQYF; cdr3_nt: TGCGCCAGCAGCCCCGGTACCGGGACAGGACTCTACGAGCAGTACTTC
d_call: -; v_call: TRBV28; clone_size: -; j_call: TRBJ1-2; cdr3_aa: CASSPEGGSGYTF; cdr3_nt: TGTGCCAGCAGTCCCGAGGGGGGTAGTGGCTACACCTTC
d_call: -; v_call: TRBV12-5; clone_size: -; j_call: TRBJ1-1; cdr3_aa: CASGLSGNTEAFF; cdr3_nt: TGTGCTAGTGGTTTATCTGGGAACACTGAAGCTTTCTTT
d_call: -; v_call: TRBV19; clone_size: -; j_call: TRBJ1-2; cdr3_aa: CASTPSSAGVYGYTF; cdr3_nt: TGTGCCAGTACCCCCTCTTCGGCGGGGGTTTATGGCTACACCTTC
d_call: TRBD1; v_call: TRBV28; clone_size: -; j_call: TRBJ2-7; cdr3_aa: CASSLWGQGLGEQYF; cdr3_nt: TGTGCCAGCAGTTTATGGGGACAGGGTTTGGGGGAGCAGTACTTC
d_call: -; v_call: TRBV7-9; clone_size: -; j_call: TRBJ2-2; cdr3_aa: CASSLAPTGPNGELFF; cdr3_nt: TGTGCCAGCAGCTTAGCGCCGACAGGCCCCAACGGCGAACTGTTTTTT
d_call: TRBD1; v_call: TRBV12-5; clone_size: -; j_call: TRBJ2-6; cdr3_aa: CASAYGQGREAGANVLTF; cdr3_nt: TGTGCTAGTGCCTACGGACAGGGTAGGGAGGCTGGGGCCAACGTCCTGACTTTC
d_call: TRBD2; v_call: TRBV9; clone_size: few; j_call: TRBJ2-1; cdr3_aa: CASSVGTSGGAHNEQFF; cdr3_nt: TGTGCCAGCAGCGTAGGGACTAGCGGGGGGGCACACAATGAGCAGTTCTTC
d_call: -; v_call: TRBV6-6; clone_size: -; j_call: TRBJ1-2; cdr3_aa: CASGGAIYGYTF; cdr3_nt: TGTGCCAGCGGGGGGGCCATCTATGGCTACACCTTC
d_call: -; v_call: TRBV6-1; clone_size: -; j_call: TRBJ1-2; cdr3_aa: CASSEGVSLSYGYTF; cdr3_nt: TGTGCCAGCAGTGAAGGTGTCTCCTTGTCCTATGGCTACACCTTC
d_call: -; v_call: TRBV27; clone_size: many; j_call: TRBJ1-5; cdr3_aa: CASSFGGMNQPQHF; cdr3_nt: TGTGCCAGCAGTTTCGGCGGGATGAATCAGCCCCAGCATTTT
d_call: TRBD1; v_call: TRBV2; clone_size: many; j_call: TRBJ2-7; cdr3_aa: CASPSGTGGDEQYF; cdr3_nt: TGTGCCAGTCCCTCCGGGACAGGGGGAGACGAGCAGTACTTC
d_call: -; v_call: TRBV6-5; clone_size: -; j_call: TRBJ1-1; cdr3_aa: CASSHAEEAFF; cdr3_nt: TGTGCCAGCAGTCATGCAGAGGAAGCTTTCTTT
d_call: -; v_call: TRBV10-3; clone_size: -; j_call: TRBJ1-1; cdr3_aa: CAISEPLSPNTEAFF; cdr3_nt: TGTGCCATCAGTGAACCACTCTCTCCGAACACTGAAGCTTTCTTT
d_call: -; v_call: TRBV2; clone_size: -; j_call: TRBJ2-2; cdr3_aa: CASSEEFGGRNPTGELFF; cdr3_nt: TGTGCCAGCAGTGAAGAATTTGGGGGGAGGAATCCCACCGGGGAGCTGTTTTTT
d_call: -; v_call: TRBV5-4; clone_size: -; j_call: TRBJ2-1; cdr3_aa: CASSLARNEQFF; cdr3_nt: TGTGCCAGCAGCTTGGCTCGCAATGAGCAGTTCTTC
d_call: -; v_call: TRBV7-9; clone_size: -; j_call: TRBJ1-3; cdr3_aa: CASWPLGRLGSGNTIYF; cdr3_nt: TGTGCCAGCTGGCCCCTGGGCCGCTTGGGCTCTGGAAACACCATATATTTT
d_call: -; v_call: TRBV19; clone_size: -; j_call: TRBJ1-5; cdr3_aa: CASSTTQRSNQPQHF; cdr3_nt: TGTGCCAGTAGTACCACGCAGAGGAGCAATCAGCCCCAGCATTTT
d_call: -; v_call: TRBV19; clone_size: -; j_call: TRBJ1-1; cdr3_aa: CASSMGREYTEAFF; cdr3_nt: TGTGCCAGTAGTATGGGCAGGGAGTACACTGAAGCTTTCTTT
d_call: -; v_call: TRBV12-1; clone_size: -; j_call: TRBJ1-5; cdr3_aa: CASSFESDQPQHF; cdr3_nt: TGTGCCAGCAGCTTTGAATCGGATCAGCCCCAGCATTTT